This T cell receptor beta chain was documented in a study of memory CD4+ T cells and cytomegalovirus serostatus. The CDR3 loop spans 15 amino acids. Germline V gene sequence: CDR1 SGHRS, CDR2 YFSETQ. The J segment lost 0 bases and the V segment lost 5 bases, leaving 7 bases of the junction unmatched. This clone has a single count. Clones were read by immunoSEQ multiplex PCR, and TCRdb kept only the in-frame ones, dropping some. Found here are about 43,000 clones, under 85% of them singletons; the top ten hold around 0.61%. The sort gate was single viable CD3+CD4+CD8-CD45RO+ cells for memory CD4+ T cells.

V is TRBV5-1 and J is TRBJ1-1; 7 bases agree with TRBD1. Sequencing was carried out using memory CD4+ T cells from blood. The TCR originated in an adult in good health and CMV-seronegative. The CDR3 DNA reads TGCGCCAGCAGTTCGGCAGGGGGAATGAACACTGAAGCTTTCTTT. It translates to CASSSAGGMNTEAFF.